The 9 T cell receptor beta chains in this list originate from one sample, sequenced in a study of CD8 T cells in Susac syndrome. Random hexamers were used to reverse transcribe 0.5 to 1 ug of RNA. TCRdb used MiXCR to reprocess the immunoSEQ multiplex PCR reads, holding one entry per CDR3 protein. The sample lists around 130,000 distinct CDR3 sequences; roughly 80% were seen once. Input material: CD8+ T cells from PBMCs. Source of these receptors: a human donor with multiple sclerosis.

The CDR3 spells CSAREYTEAFF. The CDR3 DNA follows: TGCAGTGCTAGAGAGTACACTGAAGCTTTCTTT. The chain links TRBV20-1 to TRBJ1-1, with unresolved D. CDR1 and CDR2 from the germline V gene are DFQATT and SNEGSKA (reference sequence). Trimming took 0 bases from V and 3 from J, leaving 2 bases between them. The CDR3 loop spans 11 amino acids.

The sample holds a few counts of this clonotype. The V gene is TRBV7-9, the J gene TRBJ1-1, with a possible D match to TRBD1 (5 bases). Trimming left V 4 bases short and J 3 bases short, with 9 bases between. CDR3 length equals 13 residues. Germline CDR1 is SEHNR and CDR2 is FQNEAQ (reference sequence). The CDR3 reads CASSSGGDTEAFF. CDR3 sequence (DNA): TGTGCCAGCAGCTCCGGGGGAGACACTGAAGCTTTCTTT.

The gene calls are TRBV20-1 and TRBJ2-1; D not resolved. Trimming took 4 bases from V and 10 from J, leaving 11 bases between them. Germline V lookup: CDR1 DFQATT, CDR2 SNEGSKA (reference sequence). The CDR3 extends over 11 amino acids. CDR3 nucleotides: TGCAGTGCTACCTCCGCCGTCGAGCAGTTCTTC. The encoded protein is CSATSAVEQFF.

The V call is TRBV9, the J call TRBJ1-2; 7 bases are a match to TRBD1. J lost 4 bases, V lost 4 bases, and 7 bases had no gene match. Germline values: CDR1 SGDLS, CDR2 YYNGEE. CDR3 length: 14 amino acids. The CDR3 protein is CASSPTGVSYGYTF. The CDR3 DNA reads TGTGCCAGCAGCCCCACAGGGGTGTCCTATGGCTACACCTTC.

This chain connects TRBV28 to TRBJ1-1; weak D call: TRBD1 (6 bases). The CDR3 has 12 residues. Between the trimmed V and J ends, which lost 1 base and 13 bases, there was a span of 13 bases. In germline, CDR1 is MDHEN, CDR2 SYDVKM. Written as DNA, the CDR3 is TGTGCCAGCAGTTTATTCCAAAGGGGGAATTTCTTT. Encoded protein: CASSLFQRGNFF. Based on the CDR3 plus reference TRBV28 and TRBJ1-1, the full variable domain is DVKVTQSSRYLVKRTGEKVFLECVQDMDHENMFWYRQDPGLGLRLIYFSYDVKMKEKGDIPEGYSVSREKKERFSLILESASTNQTSMYLCASSLFQRGNFFGQGTRLTVV.

This sequence joins TRBV24-1 and TRBJ2-1; D is undetermined. The CDR3 loop spans 13 amino acids. With 2 bases removed from V and 10 bases from J, the gap between germline ends came to 11 bases. Germline V gene sequence: CDR1 KGHDR, CDR2 SFDVKD. In nucleotides, the CDR3 is TGTGCCACCAGTGATTCCCTCTTGGACGAGCAGTTCTTC. Residues: CATSDSLLDEQFF.

The chain combines TRBV2 with TRBJ2-3; D remains unclear. V lost 3 bases to trimming and J lost 2 bases, with 15 bases between them. Germline lookup yields CDR1 SNHLY and CDR2 FYNNEI. This CDR3 has 16 amino acids. The CDR3 DNA sequence: TGTGCCAGCAGTGACCTCCATTCCGATGACACAGATACGCAGTATTTT. This translates into CASSDLHSDDTDTQYF.

V usage is TRBV12-3 or TRBV12-4 and J usage is TRBJ2-2, with D possibly called TRBD1 or TRBD2 (5 bases each). CDR3 length equals 13 residues. V was pared by 3 bases and J by 7 bases, with 9 bases between. The chain's CDR3 is CASSLGRGGELFF. The CDR3 DNA sequence: TGTGCCAGCAGTTTGGGACGGGGCGGGGAGCTGTTTTTT.

The rearrangement joins TRBV2 to TRBJ1-2; a possible D gene is TRBD1 (6 bases). From germline, CDR1 is SNHLY and CDR2 FYNNEI. Trimming pared 4 bases from V and 4 bases from J, leaving 10 bases between. This CDR3 is 13 amino acids long. The CDR3 region has the DNA TGTGCCAGCAGTGCACAGGGAGGCTATGGCTACACCTTC. Amino acid sequence: CASSAQGGYGYTF.